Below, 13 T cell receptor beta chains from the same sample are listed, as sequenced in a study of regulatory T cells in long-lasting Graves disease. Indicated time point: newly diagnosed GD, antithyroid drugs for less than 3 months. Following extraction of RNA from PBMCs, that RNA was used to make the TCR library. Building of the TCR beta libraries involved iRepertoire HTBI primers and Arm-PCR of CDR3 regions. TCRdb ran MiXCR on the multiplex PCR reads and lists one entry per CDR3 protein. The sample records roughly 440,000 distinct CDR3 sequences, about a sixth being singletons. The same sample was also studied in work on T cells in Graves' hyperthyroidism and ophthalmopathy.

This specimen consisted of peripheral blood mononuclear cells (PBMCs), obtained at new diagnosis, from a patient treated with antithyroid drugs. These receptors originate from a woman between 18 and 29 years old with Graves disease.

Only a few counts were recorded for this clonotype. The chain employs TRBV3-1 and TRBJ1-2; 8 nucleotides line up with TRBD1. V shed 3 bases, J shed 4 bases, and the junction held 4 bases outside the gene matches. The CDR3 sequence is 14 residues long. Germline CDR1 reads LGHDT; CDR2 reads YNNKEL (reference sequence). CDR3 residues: CASSHPGQGYGYTF. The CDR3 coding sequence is TGTGCCAGCAGCCATCCCGGACAGGGCTATGGCTACACCTTC.

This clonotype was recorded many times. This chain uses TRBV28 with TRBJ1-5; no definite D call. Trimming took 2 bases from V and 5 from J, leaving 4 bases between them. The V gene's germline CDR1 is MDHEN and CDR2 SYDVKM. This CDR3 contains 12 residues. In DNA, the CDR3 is TGTGCCAGCAGTTTAGGCCATCAGCCCCAGCATTTT. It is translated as CASSLGHQPQHF.

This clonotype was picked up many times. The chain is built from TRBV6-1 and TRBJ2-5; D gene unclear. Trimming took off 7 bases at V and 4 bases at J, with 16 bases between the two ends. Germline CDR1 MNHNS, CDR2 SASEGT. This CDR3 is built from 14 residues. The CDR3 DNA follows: TGTGCCAGCACCCAAGGAAGGGCACGAGAGACCCAGTACTTC. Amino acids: CASTQGRARETQYF.

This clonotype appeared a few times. The CDR3 loop reads CASLGTSVQETQYF. Here the CDR3 DNA reads TGTGCCAGCCTTGGGACTAGCGTCCAAGAGACCCAGTACTTC. This chain connects TRBV6-2 or TRBV6-3 to TRBJ2-5; TRBD2 aligns across 10 bases. This CDR3 contains 14 residues. Germline V gives CDR1 MNHEY, CDR2 SVGEGT. V dropped 8 bases and J dropped 1; count of bases not matched to a gene: 4.

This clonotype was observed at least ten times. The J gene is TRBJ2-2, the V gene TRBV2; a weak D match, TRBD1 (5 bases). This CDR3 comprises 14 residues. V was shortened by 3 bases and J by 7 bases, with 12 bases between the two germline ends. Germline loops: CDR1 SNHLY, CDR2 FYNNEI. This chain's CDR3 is CASSDFQGSGELFF. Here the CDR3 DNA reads TGTGCCAGCAGTGATTTTCAGGGAAGCGGGGAGCTGTTTTTT.

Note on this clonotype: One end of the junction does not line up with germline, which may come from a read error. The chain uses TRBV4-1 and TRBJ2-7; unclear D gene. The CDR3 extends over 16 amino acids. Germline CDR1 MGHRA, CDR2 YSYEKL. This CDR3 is CASSQGGSAISYEQYF. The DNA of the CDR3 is TGTGCCAGCAGCCAAGGCGGAAGCGCGATCTCCTACGAGCAGTACTTC.

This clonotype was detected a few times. Here the CDR3 DNA reads TGCAGTGCACCCGGGACTAGCGGGAGTATTGGCTCCTACAATGAGCAGTTCTTC. It yields the protein CSAPGTSGSIGSYNEQFF. V and J are TRBV20-1 and TRBJ2-1, with 14 bases that match TRBD2. CDR1 is DFQATT, CDR2 SNEGSKA, per germline (reference sequence). CDR3 length: 18 amino acids. V gave up 6 bases and J gave up 0 bases; unmatched junction bases: 10.

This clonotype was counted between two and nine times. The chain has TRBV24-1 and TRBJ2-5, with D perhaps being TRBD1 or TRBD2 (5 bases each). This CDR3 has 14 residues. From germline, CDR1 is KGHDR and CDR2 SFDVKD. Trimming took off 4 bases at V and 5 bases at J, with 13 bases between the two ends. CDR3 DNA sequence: TGTGCCACCAGTGACCCGGGGCAGGTTGAGACCCAGTACTTC. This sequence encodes CATSDPGQVETQYF.

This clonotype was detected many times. The CDR3: CASRYSNQPQHF. In DNA form, the CDR3 reads TGTGCCAGCCGCTATAGCAATCAGCCCCAGCATTTT. This chain uses TRBV2 with TRBJ1-5; D not resolved. Trimming took 8 bases from V and 0 from J, leaving 5 bases between them. Germline CDR1 SNHLY, CDR2 FYNNEI. The length of the CDR3 is 12 residues.

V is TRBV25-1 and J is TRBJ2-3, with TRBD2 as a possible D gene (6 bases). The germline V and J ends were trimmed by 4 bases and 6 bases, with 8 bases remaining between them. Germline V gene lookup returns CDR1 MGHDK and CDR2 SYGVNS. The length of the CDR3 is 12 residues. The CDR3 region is CASSVLADTQYF. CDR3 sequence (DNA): TGTGCCAGCAGTGTTCTAGCGGATACGCAGTATTTT.

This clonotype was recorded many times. The CDR3 DNA sequence: TGTGCCAGCAGTTTCCGGCAGGGGCCCACCTACGAGCAGTACTTC. Residues: CASSFRQGPTYEQYF. The V gene is TRBV12-3 or TRBV12-4, the J gene TRBJ2-7; TRBD1 might be the D (6 bases). The V gene lost 3 bases and the J gene lost 2 bases, with 14 bases spanning the gap. This CDR3 is 15 amino acids long.

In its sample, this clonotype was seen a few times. Here the CDR3 reads CATSTPYEETQYF. In DNA form, the CDR3 reads TGTGCCACCAGCACCCCATACGAAGAGACCCAGTACTTC. V usage is TRBV15 and J usage is TRBJ2-5; the D is unclear. The germline gives CDR1 LNHNV, CDR2 YYDKDF (reference sequence). CDR3 size: 13 residues. Trimming left V 4 bases short and J 3 bases short, with 9 bases between.

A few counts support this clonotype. The CDR3 here is CASSPTQGSTEAFF. Written as DNA, the CDR3 is TGCGCCAGCAGCCCGACACAGGGGAGCACTGAAGCTTTCTTT. This chain joins TRBV5-1 and TRBJ1-1, with 7 bases that match TRBD1. The CDR3 sequence is 14 residues long. The ends lost 4 bases at V and 4 bases at J; junction bases unmatched: 7. Germline V CDR1 and CDR2: SGHRS, YFSETQ.